This T cell receptor beta chain originates from a study of low-dose radiotherapy and immunotherapy resistance in tumors. The wider study: The treatment that patients received was intravenous nivolumab 240 mg every two weeks plus ipilimumab 1 mg/kg every six weeks.

With regard to this clonotype: The limits of the CDR3 on the DNA are not certain, so only TCRdb's listed CDR3 is given.

Priming of first-strand cDNA relied on TRAV- and TRBV-specific primers (covering alpha and beta chains). Amplification, which lasted around 20 PCR cycles, used a constant-region primer and V-primer adapter to amplify TCRs. TCRdb re-called the reads through MiXCR, storing one row per CDR3 protein. The data show tens of thousands of distinct CDR3 sequences, about 53% seen once. Regarding time point: after trial treatment. Treatment reported: LDRT plus nivolumab, ipilimumab, low-dose cyclophosphamide and aspirin (RACIN trial). The sequenced sample was PBMCs, obtained after low-dose radiotherapy plus immunotherapy. The sequence was obtained from a male donor with gallbladder cancer.

The CDR3 loop reads CASSLSGPNTGELFFF. The chain links TRBV7-3 to TRBJ2-2; TRBD1 is taken as the D call from the table, unchecked against the DNA. The CDR3 length is 16 residues, termini included. CDR1 is SGHTA and CDR2 is FQGTGA in the germline V gene.